This is a list of T cell receptor beta chains from one sample in a study of metastatic and nonmetastatic thyroid tumors. TCRdb reanalyzed the PCR reads via MiXCR. Of approximately 18,000 clones listed, roughly 24% are singletons. Sample: tumor tissue. The receptor source for this set is a female donor with papillary thyroid cancer or a benign thyroid nodule (not recorded which). Some clones in this sample may be carry-over from other donors' samples. The CDR3 runs from the conserved cysteine through the conserved F or W. The D gene is left open where the match is weak. Expanded clones are given a class, and other clones once, few, many or no size at all.

size: many; V: TRBV14; D: -; J: TRBJ2-3; DNA: TGTGCCAGCAGCCGAAAACCAGGGTCTCGGTCAGATACGCAGTATTTT; CDR3: CASSRKPGSRSDTQYF
size: -; V: TRBV5-1; D: -; J: TRBJ2-1; DNA: TGCGCCAGCAGCTACACAGTTGGGTCCTACAATGAGCAGTTCTTC; CDR3: CASSYTVGSYNEQFF
size: few; V: TRBV12-3/TRBV12-4; D: -; J: TRBJ2-1; DNA: TGTGCCAGCAGGTTCGGCGACTCATACAATGAGCAGTTCTTC; CDR3: CASRFGDSYNEQFF
size: many; V: TRBV10-3; D: TRBD2; J: TRBJ2-6; DNA: TGTGCCATCAGTGCGCTAGCGGCTGGGGCCAACGTCCTGACTTTC; CDR3: CAISALAAGANVLTF
size: -; V: TRBV5-1; D: -; J: TRBJ2-7; DNA: TGCGCCAGCAGCTTGAGCCTTGGACCCGCCTACGAGCAGTACTTC; CDR3: CASSLSLGPAYEQYF
size: few; V: TRBV7-3; D: -; J: TRBJ1-2; DNA: TGTGCCAGCAGCTTAAGCAAAGGGAAGGGCTACACATTC; CDR3: CASSLSKGKGYTF
size: -; V: TRBV18; D: -; J: TRBJ2-7; DNA: TGTGCCAGCAGCCACTCGGGAAGGGGGGGTTACTACGAGCAGTACTTC; CDR3: CASSHSGRGGYYEQYF
size: -; V: TRBV11-2; D: -; J: TRBJ2-1; DNA: TGTGCCAGCATCCGAAAACCAGCCCCAGGCGATGAGCAGTTCTTC; CDR3: CASIRKPAPGDEQFF
size: medium-sized; V: TRBV5-1; D: -; J: TRBJ2-5; DNA: TGCGCCAGCAGTTCATCGGGGAGAGAAGAGACCCAGTACTTC; CDR3: CASSSSGREETQYF
size: many; V: TRBV7-9; D: -; J: TRBJ1-2; DNA: TGTGCCAGCAGCCCACGCCGGGCAGGGGATGGCTACACCTTC; CDR3: CASSPRRAGDGYTF